These 4 T cell receptor beta chains were sequenced from one sample in a study of cytomegalovirus exposure and HLA in healthy donors. PCR primers comprised 60 Vbeta and 13 Jbeta primers. Assay used: immunoSEQ multiplex PCR; TCRdb lists only in-frame clones, some missing. The data contain roughly 110,000 clones, less than 80% of them singletons. The sample consisted of PBMCs. These receptors were obtained from a man younger than 40 in good health and CMV-seronegative.

This clone has more than one count but fewer than ten. This chain uses TRBV29-1 with TRBJ1-1; D uncertain. Per germline, CDR1 SQVTM and CDR2 ANQGSEA. The CDR3 runs to 13 residues. V gave up 2 bases and J gave up 3 bases, with 10 bases separating them. This CDR3 is CSVERESDTEAFF. Written as DNA, the CDR3 is TGCAGCGTTGAACGGGAGTCGGACACTGAAGCTTTCTTT.

The rearrangement links TRBV29-1 to TRBJ2-1, with D possibly TRBD2 on 6 matching bases. Germline values: CDR1 SQVTM, CDR2 ANQGSEA. This CDR3 comprises 14 residues. The CDR3 DNA follows: TGCAGTTCTAATAGCGGATCCTCCTACAATGAGCAGTTCTTC. Amino acid sequence: CSSNSGSSYNEQFF.

The V call is TRBV4-2, the J call TRBJ2-4; D is unclear. The CDR3 is 13 residues long. Trimming took 0 bases from V and 5 from J, leaving 5 bases between them. Germline CDR1 and CDR2: LGHNA and YNFKEQ. The CDR3 protein is CASSQETENIQYF. CDR3 DNA: TGTGCCAGCAGCCAAGAGACTGAAAACATTCAGTACTTC.

The V and J genes are TRBV27 and TRBJ2-1; unclear D gene. The CDR3 is 13 residues long. Germline loops: CDR1 MNHEY, CDR2 SMNVEV (reference sequence). Trimming stripped 5 bases from V and 7 bases from J, with 12 bases between. The CDR3 here is CASSTNRLNEQFF. The DNA of the CDR3 is TGTGCCAGCAGTACAAATAGACTTAATGAGCAGTTCTTC.